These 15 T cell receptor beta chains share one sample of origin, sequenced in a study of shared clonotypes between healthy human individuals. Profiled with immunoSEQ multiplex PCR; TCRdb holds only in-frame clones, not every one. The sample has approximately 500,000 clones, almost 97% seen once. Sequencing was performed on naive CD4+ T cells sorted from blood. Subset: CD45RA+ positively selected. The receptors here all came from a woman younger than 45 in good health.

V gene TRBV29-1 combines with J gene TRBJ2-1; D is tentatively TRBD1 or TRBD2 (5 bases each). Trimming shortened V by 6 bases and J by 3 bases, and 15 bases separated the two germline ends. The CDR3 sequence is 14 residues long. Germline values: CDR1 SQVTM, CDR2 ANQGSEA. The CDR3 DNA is TGCAGCGTGGGGACCTTTAAGGGCTACAATGAGCAGTTCTTC. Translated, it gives CSVGTFKGYNEQFF.

The chain's CDR3 is CASSPRRISYNEQFF. The CDR3 DNA is TGTGCCAGCAGTCCTAGAAGAATCTCCTACAATGAGCAGTTCTTC. V usage is TRBV27 and J usage is TRBJ2-1; D unclear. Trimming pared 5 bases from V and 0 bases from J, leaving 11 bases between. Germline V lookup: CDR1 MNHEY, CDR2 SMNVEV (reference sequence). The CDR3 contains 15 residues.

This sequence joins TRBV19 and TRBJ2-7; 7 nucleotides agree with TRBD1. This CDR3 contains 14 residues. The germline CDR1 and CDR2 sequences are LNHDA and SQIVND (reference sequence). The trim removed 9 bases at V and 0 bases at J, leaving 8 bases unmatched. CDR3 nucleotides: TGTGCCAGCAGATCGGACAGGAGCTCCTACGAGCAGTACTTC. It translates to CASRSDRSSYEQYF.

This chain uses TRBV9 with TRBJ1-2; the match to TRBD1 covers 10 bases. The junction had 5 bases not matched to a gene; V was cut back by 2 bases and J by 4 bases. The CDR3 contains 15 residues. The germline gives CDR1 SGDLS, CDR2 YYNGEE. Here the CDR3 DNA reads TGTGCCAGCAGCGTTGACAGGGGGCTGGGCTATGGCTACACCTTC. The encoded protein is CASSVDRGLGYGYTF.

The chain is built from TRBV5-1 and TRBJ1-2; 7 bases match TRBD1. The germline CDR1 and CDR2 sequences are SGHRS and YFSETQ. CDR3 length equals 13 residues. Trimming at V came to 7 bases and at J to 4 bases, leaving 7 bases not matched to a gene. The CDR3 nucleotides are TGCGCCAGCGCGCAACAGGGGTCCTATGGCTACACCTTC. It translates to CASAQQGSYGYTF.

This CDR3 reads CASGHWGDTQYF. The CDR3 region has the DNA TGTGCCAGCGGCCACTGGGGGGATACGCAGTATTTT. The chain employs TRBV11-1 and TRBJ2-3; D tentatively fits TRBD1 or TRBD2 (5 bases each). The germline V gene has CDR1 SGHAT and CDR2 FQDESV (reference sequence). This CDR3 is built from 12 residues. Trimming left V 8 bases short and J 6 bases short, with 12 bases between.

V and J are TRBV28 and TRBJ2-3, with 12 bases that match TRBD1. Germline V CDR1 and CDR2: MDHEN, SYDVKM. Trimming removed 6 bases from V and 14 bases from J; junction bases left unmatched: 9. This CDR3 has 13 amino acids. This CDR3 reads CASRGQGAAGPYF. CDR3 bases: TGTGCCAGCAGGGGACAGGGGGCCGCGGGTCCGTATTTT.

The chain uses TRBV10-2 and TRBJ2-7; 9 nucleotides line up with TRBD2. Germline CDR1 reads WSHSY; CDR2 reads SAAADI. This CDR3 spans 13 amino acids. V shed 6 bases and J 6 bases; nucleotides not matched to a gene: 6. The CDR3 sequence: CASRFGGRVEQYF. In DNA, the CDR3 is TGCGCCAGCAGATTTGGCGGGAGGGTCGAGCAGTACTTC.

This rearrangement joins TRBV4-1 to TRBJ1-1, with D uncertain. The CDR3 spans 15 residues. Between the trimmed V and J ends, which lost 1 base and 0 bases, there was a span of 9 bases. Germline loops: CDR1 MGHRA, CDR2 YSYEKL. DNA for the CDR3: TGCGCCAGCAGCCAAGTTTCCATCCTGAACACTGAAGCTTTCTTT. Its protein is CASSQVSILNTEAFF.

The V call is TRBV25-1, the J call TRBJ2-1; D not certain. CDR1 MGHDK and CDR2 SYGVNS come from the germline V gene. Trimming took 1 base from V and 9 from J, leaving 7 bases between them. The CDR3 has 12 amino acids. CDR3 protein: CASSEFVSEQFF. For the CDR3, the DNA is TGTGCCAGCAGTGAATTCGTGAGTGAGCAGTTCTTC.

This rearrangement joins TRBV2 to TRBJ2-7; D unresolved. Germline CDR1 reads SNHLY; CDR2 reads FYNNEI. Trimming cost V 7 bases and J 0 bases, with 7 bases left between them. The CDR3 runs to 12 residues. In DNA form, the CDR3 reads TGTGCCAGCACGCGGATCTCCTACGAGCAGTACTTC. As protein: CASTRISYEQYF. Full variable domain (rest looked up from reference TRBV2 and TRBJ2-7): EPEVTQTPSHQVTQMGQEVILRCVPISNHLYFYWYRQILGQKVEFLVSFYNNEISEKSEIFDDQFSVERPDGSNFTLKIRSTKLEDSAMYFCASTRISYEQYFGPGTRLTVT.

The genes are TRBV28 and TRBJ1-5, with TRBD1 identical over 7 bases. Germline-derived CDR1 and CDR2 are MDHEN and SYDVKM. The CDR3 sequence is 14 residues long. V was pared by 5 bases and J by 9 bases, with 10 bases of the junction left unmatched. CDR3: CASSPGQETLPQHF. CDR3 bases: TGTGCCAGCAGTCCCGGACAGGAGACCCTGCCCCAGCATTTT.

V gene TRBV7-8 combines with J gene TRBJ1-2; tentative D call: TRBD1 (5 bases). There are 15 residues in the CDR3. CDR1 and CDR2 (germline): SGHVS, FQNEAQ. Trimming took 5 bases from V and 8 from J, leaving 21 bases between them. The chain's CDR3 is CASSPKLGVFRGYTF. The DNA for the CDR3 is TGTGCCAGCAGCCCCAAATTGGGGGTTTTTAGGGGCTACACCTTC.

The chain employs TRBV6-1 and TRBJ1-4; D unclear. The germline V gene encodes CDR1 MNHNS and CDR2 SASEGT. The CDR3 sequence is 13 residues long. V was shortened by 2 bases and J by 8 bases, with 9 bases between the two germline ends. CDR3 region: CASSEPGIEKLFF. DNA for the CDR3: TGTGCCAGCAGTGAACCCGGGATCGAAAAACTGTTTTTT.

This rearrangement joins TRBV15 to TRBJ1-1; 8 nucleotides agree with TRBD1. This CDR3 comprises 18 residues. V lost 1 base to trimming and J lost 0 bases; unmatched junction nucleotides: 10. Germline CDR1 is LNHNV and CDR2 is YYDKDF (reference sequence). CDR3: CATSRGGTGYRMNTEAFF. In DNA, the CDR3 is TGTGCCACCAGCAGAGGAGGGACAGGTTATCGAATGAACACTGAAGCTTTCTTT.